This T cell receptor (beta chain) is drawn from a study of T cells in Graves' hyperthyroidism and ophthalmopathy. Study conclusions and caveats: The model predicted ophthalmopathy a median around 6 months before onset.

The junction had 3 bases not matched to a gene; V was cut back by 4 bases and J by 1 base. The CDR3 sequence is 13 residues long. Germline assignment: CDR1 SQVTM and CDR2 ANQGSEA. RNA transcripts were the template for amplifying TCR beta CDR3 regions. A first-round RT-PCR of the TCR CDR3 used the HTBI primer set. In TCRdb, the multiplex PCR reads were re-called with MiXCR into one record per CDR3 protein. In the table there are 500,000 to 750,000 distinct CDR3 sequences, about 45% of which are singletons. On this clonotype: Its antigen remains unknown.

The sample consisted of peripheral blood or thyroid tissue (not recorded which). The TCR comes from a woman aged 18-29 years with Graves' hyperthyroidism. This chain joins TRBV29-1 and TRBJ2-5; 7 nucleotides agree with TRBD1. The CDR3 coding sequence is TGCAGCGTTGGGGACAGCAGCCAAGAGACCCAGTACTTC. Protein sequence: CSVGDSSQETQYF.